The TCR beta chain described here comes from a study of T cell responses to AZD1222 COVID-19 vaccine. The study's findings and limits: Unmutated variant regions reportedly attract nearly half of all spike-specific TCRs. Most donors were white British and more were female, and clonal diversity was possibly underestimated. After the peak T cell response, and only then, were repertoires sampled.

The CDR3 is 13 amino acids. Trimming at V came to 9 bases and at J to 5 bases, leaving 8 bases not matched to a gene. Comment on this clone: What it binds is not known.

Using immunoSEQ multiplex PCR, the repertoire was profiled, and TCRdb retains in-frame clones only, with some absent. The sample has about 160,000 clones; just over 90% are singletons. The chain carries TRBV12-3 or TRBV12-4 and TRBJ2-3; 7 nucleotides line up with TRBD1. Source: peripheral blood, taken on day 0 of MenACWY control vaccination. The sequence was collected from an adult in good health. CDR3 bases: TGTGCCAGTGTAGGGACAGCAAGAGATACGCAGTATTTT. Its protein product is CASVGTARDTQYF.